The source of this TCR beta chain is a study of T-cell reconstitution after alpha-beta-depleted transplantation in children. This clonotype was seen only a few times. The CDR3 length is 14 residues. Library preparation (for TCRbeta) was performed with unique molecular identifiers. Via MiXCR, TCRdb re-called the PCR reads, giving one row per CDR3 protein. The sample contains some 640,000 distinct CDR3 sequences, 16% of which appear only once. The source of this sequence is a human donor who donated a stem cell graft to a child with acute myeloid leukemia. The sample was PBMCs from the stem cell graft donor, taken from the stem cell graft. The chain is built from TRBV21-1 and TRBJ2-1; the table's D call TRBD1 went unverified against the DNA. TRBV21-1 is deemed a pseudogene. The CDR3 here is CASSRAERGNEQFF. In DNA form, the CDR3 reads TGTGCCAGCAGCAGGGCAGAGAGGGGGAATGAGCAGTTCTTC.